This paragraph reports one T cell receptor beta chain. A few counts support this clone. Its antigen has not been determined. No base quality information exists; no much larger clone differs at one position. This specimen's time point label, per the study, means: about 28 days (+/-7) after the second vaccine dose. Because spike-specific TCR depth and breadth did not differ between the two schedules, AZD1222 recipients who got a second dose at roughly 4 weeks were pooled with those who got a second dose at roughly 12 weeks. The vaccinee samples were drawn from two UK trials, COV001 and COV002, one of which was a single-blind randomized controlled phase 2/3 trial testing AZD1222 (ChAdOx1 nCoV-19) in healthy adults. For TCRbeta chain sequencing, PBMC samples from trial participants were taken at day 0 and at day 28 after the second dose. The germline V gene provides CDR1 KGHDR and CDR2 SFDVKD. The germline ends are 14 bases apart after V is trimmed by 4 bases and J by 6 bases. From its cysteine to its phenylalanine, the CDR3 spans 15 amino acids. The entry retains the CDR3 DNA only, 45 bases that are in frame from base 1.

The CDR3 regions of human TCRbeta chains were analyzed by immunosequencing. As for how the authors treated the data: Repertoire TCRs were matched against a reference library of SARS-CoV-2-specific TCRs generated with the MIRA antigen-specificity platform. Breadth was defined as the fraction of unique TCRs that were SARS-CoV-2-associated. Depth was defined as the fraction of total T cells that were SARS-CoV-2-associated. Using the MIRA data, each spike-specific TCR was mapped to the spike region that the TCR reacts to and placed in a CD4 or CD8 class. Log10-transformed breadth and depth values were compared by one-way ANOVA with Sidak's multiple comparisons tests. TCRdb re-hosts the immuneACCESS table, in-frame sequences only. Its copies lack some clones; in the studies checked, an unresolved V gene accounts for under half of them, and the cause for the rest is not known. V, J and clone size were drawn from that table, and D and trimming were deduced from the DNA. The sample yields some 79,000 clones; over 70% were counted once. The ten largest clones capture about 50% of the sample.

This specimen comes from a study of T cell responses to AZD1222 COVID-19 vaccine (dated by TCRdb to the early 2020s). About the investigation overall: TCR sequencing was performed for about 250 trial participants, of whom 200 to 220 were given two doses of AZD1222 and around 25 were given two doses of MenACWY control vaccine. Enrollment into the trials was organized by age into subgroups of 18-55, 56-69 and 70-plus years, and those subgroups contained around 150, 28 and 57 TCR-sequenced participants, respectively.

What the study reported, not specific to this receptor: The 56-69-year group was small, and its depth increase did not reach significance, likely because of low power. Conclusions about previously exposed vaccinees were limited because only a handful of AZD1222 recipients were SARS-CoV-2 seropositive at baseline. Because no day 14 peak-response samples were available, repertoires were characterized only after the peak T cell response. Reportedly, almost half of the unique spike-specific TCRs recognized epitopes lying outside the regions that are mutated in the B.1.351 and B.1.1.7 variants. Most participants were white British and females outnumbered males, and the authors suggested that clonal diversity may have been underestimated. The vaccine-associated CD4 TCRs covered the entire spike protein, and the dominant responses fell in regions 160-218 and 743-854. After two AZD1222 doses, both the breadth and the depth of spike-specific TCRs were significantly higher than at day 0 and than in MenACWY recipients.

The TCR comes from an adult who received the AZD1222 COVID-19 vaccine. The material was peripheral blood, obtained 28 days after the second AZD1222 dose. The rearrangement joined TRBV24-1 to TRBJ2-2; 6 matching bases give a weak D call of TRBD1. The DNA sequence is TGTGCCACCAGTGACTACAGGGTTCCAGCCGGGGAGCTGTTTTTT. It is translated as CATSDYRVPAGELFF.